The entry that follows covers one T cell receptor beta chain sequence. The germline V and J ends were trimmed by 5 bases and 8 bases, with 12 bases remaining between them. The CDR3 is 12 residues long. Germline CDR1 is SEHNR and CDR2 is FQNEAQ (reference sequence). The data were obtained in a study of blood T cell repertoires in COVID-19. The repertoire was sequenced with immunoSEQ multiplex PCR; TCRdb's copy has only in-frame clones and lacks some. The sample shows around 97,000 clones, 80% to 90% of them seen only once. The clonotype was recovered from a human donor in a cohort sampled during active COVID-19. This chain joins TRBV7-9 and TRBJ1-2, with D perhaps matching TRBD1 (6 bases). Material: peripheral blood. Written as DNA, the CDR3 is TGTGCCAGCAGCATCCGGGACAACGGCTACACCTTC. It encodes CASSIRDNGYTF.